What follows describes a single TCR beta chain. This sample was included in a study of tumor T cells in aggressive B-cell lymphoma. Trimming cost V 2 bases and J 2 bases, with 10 bases left between them. Per germline, CDR1 SGHDT and CDR2 YYEEEE. This CDR3 contains 14 residues. Sequencing used immunoSEQ multiplex PCR; TCRdb keeps in-frame clones, though not all of them. The sample lists 10,000 or so clones, more than 75% seen once, with 3% to 3.5% in the top ten. Material for sequencing was tumor tissue. J is TRBJ1-1 and V is TRBV5-6; D perhaps matches TRBD1 (5 bases). The sequence derives from an adult with diffuse large B cell lymphoma. CDR3 nucleotides: TGTGCCAGCAGCTTTATCGACAGTAACACTGAAGCTTTCTTT. This sequence encodes CASSFIDSNTEAFF. Using reference TRBV5-6 and TRBJ1-1 for the parts outside the CDR3, the full variable domain is DAGVTQSPTHLIKTRGQQVTLRCSPKSGHDTVSWYQQALGQGPQFIFQYYEEEERQRGNFPDRFSGHQFPNYSSELNVNALLLGDSALYLCASSFIDSNTEAFFGQGTRLTVV.